This passage covers 13 T cell receptor beta chains from one sample sequenced in a study of T cells in Graves' hyperthyroidism and ophthalmopathy. TCR beta CDR3 regions were amplified from RNA transcripts. Primed by the HTBI set, a first-round RT-PCR was run on the TCR CDR3. TCRdb recomputed calls from the multiplex PCR reads with MiXCR, one row per CDR3 protein. The sample holds around 300,000 distinct CDR3 sequences, roughly 20% seen once. Sequenced: blood. The origin of the receptors is a man younger than 45 with Graves' ophthalmopathy.

This clonotype came up many times. The J gene is TRBJ2-1, the V gene TRBV20-1; 8 bases are a match to TRBD2. Trimming took 6 bases from V and 10 from J; bases not matched to a gene: 14. The CDR3 totals 14 residues. In germline, CDR1 is DFQATT, CDR2 SNEGSKA (reference sequence). The CDR3 loop reads CSAGLGSGTLEQFF. As DNA, the CDR3 is TGCAGTGCCGGCCTGGGTAGCGGGACGTTAGAGCAGTTCTTC.

At least ten counts were recorded for this clonotype. The rearrangement joins TRBV5-1 to TRBJ2-7; 9 bases agree with TRBD2. V dropped 0 bases and J dropped 4; count of bases not matched to a gene: 5. CDR1 is SGHRS and CDR2 is YFSETQ in the germline V gene. The CDR3 is 15 amino acids. This chain's CDR3 is CASSLVGLAPYEQYF. Written as DNA, the CDR3 is TGCGCCAGCAGCTTGGTCGGACTAGCGCCGTACGAGCAGTACTTC.

For this clonotype: Given a much more abundant clone one base away, this may be a read error. The rearrangement uses TRBV30 and TRBJ1-1; 8 bases are a match to TRBD1. The CDR3 is 12 residues long. CDR1 is GTSNPN, CDR2 SVGIG, per germline (reference sequence). The CDR3 here is CASDRGETEALF. In DNA form, the CDR3 reads TGTGCCTCCGACAGGGGAGAAACTGAAGCTCTCTTT.

This chain connects TRBV2 to TRBJ2-7; 7 bases align to TRBD1. The CDR3 has 12 amino acids. Trimming at V came to 10 bases and at J to 3 bases, leaving 6 bases not matched to a gene. CDR1 and CDR2 from the germline V gene are SNHLY and FYNNEI. The CDR3 coding sequence is TGTGCCACCGGACAGGAAATCTACGAGCAGTACTTC. Its translation is CATGQEIYEQYF.

This clonotype came up a few times. CDR3 amino acids: CSVEDAPSGRAFSGANVLTF. Here the CDR3 DNA reads TGCAGCGTTGAAGATGCGCCTAGCGGGAGGGCATTCTCTGGGGCCAACGTCCTGACTTTC. This chain joins TRBV29-1 and TRBJ2-6; 12 bases match TRBD2. The germline gives CDR1 SQVTM, CDR2 ANQGSEA. V trimming: 0 bases; J trimming: 0 bases; junction bases outside the gene matches: 9. The CDR3 spans 20 residues. Using reference TRBV29-1 and TRBJ2-6 for the parts outside the CDR3, the full variable domain is SAVISQKPSRDICQRGTSLTIQCQVDSQVTMMFWYRQQPGQSLTLIATANQGSEATYESGFVIDKFPISRPNLTFSTLTVSNMSPEDSSIYLCSVEDAPSGRAFSGANVLTFGAGSRLTVL.

This clonotype was found many times. CDR3 sequence reads: CASSSSGTALYGYTF. The CDR3 DNA reads TGTGCCAGCAGTTCCTCCGGGACAGCGTTATATGGCTACACCTTC. This chain links TRBV28 with TRBJ1-2, with 7 nucleotides matching TRBD1. CDR3 length: 15 amino acids. The J segment lost 5 bases and the V segment lost 4 bases, leaving 10 bases of the junction unmatched. The germline V gene encodes CDR1 MDHEN and CDR2 SYDVKM.

This clonotype was seen more than once but under ten times. The chain combines TRBV10-2 with TRBJ2-3, with D unresolved. Trimming took 7 bases from V and 1 from J, leaving 9 bases between them. The CDR3 runs 13 residues. The germline V gene has CDR1 WSHSY and CDR2 SAAADI. Here the CDR3 reads CASTLVRTDTQYF. The CDR3 DNA sequence: TGCGCCAGCACCCTCGTACGCACAGATACGCAGTATTTT.

J is TRBJ1-2 and V is TRBV5-1; D perhaps matches TRBD1 (6 bases). Trimming cost V 0 bases and J 2 bases, with 8 bases left between them. Germline V gene sequence: CDR1 SGHRS, CDR2 YFSETQ. This CDR3 has 14 amino acids. CDR3 sequence reads: CASSLEDRNYGYTF. The CDR3 DNA sequence: TGCGCCAGCAGCTTGGAGGACAGAAACTATGGCTACACCTTC.

This clonotype came up a few times. The V gene is TRBV10-3, the J gene TRBJ1-3; tentatively, D is TRBD1 (6 bases). Germline V lookup: CDR1 ENHRY, CDR2 SYGVKD. The length of the CDR3 is 14 residues. The V end was cut by 6 bases, the J end by 1 base, with 10 bases between. CDR3 loop: CAIRDSRSGNTIYF. DNA of the CDR3: TGTGCCATCAGGGACAGCCGATCTGGAAACACCATATATTTT.

This clonotype was counted a few times. The chain employs TRBV7-9 and TRBJ2-7; TRBD2 is a possible D gene (6 bases). The V end lost 6 bases, the J end lost 2 bases, and 14 bases lay between the germline ends. The CDR3 is 14 amino acids. CDR1 and CDR2 from the germline V gene are SEHNR and FQNEAQ (reference sequence). The CDR3 DNA reads as TGTGCCAGCAGTCTAGGAGGGGACCCCTACGAGCAGTACTTC. This gives the protein CASSLGGDPYEQYF. The full variable domain, rest sourced from reference TRBV7-9 and TRBJ2-7, is DTGVSQNPRHKITKRGQNVTFRCDPISEHNRLYWYRQTLGQGPEFLTYFQNEAQLEKSRLLSDRFSAERPKGSFSTLEIQRTEQGDSAMYLCASSLGGDPYEQYFGPGTRLTVT.

A single count supports this clonotype. Since the CDR3 does not end with the conserved phenylalanine or tryptophan, this likely comes from a read error. The V gene is TRBV2, the J gene TRBJ1-4; 9 bases match TRBD1. V lost 2 bases, J lost 5 bases, and 3 bases stayed unmatched. This CDR3 contains 15 residues. Per the germline V gene, CDR1 is SNHLY and CDR2 is FYNNEI. The CDR3 DNA is TGTGCCAGCAGTGAAAAGGGGACAGGGAATGAAAAACTGTTTTCT. Protein: CASSEKGTGNEKLFS.

The gene calls are TRBV9 and TRBJ2-1; D is unresolved. V gave up 0 bases and J gave up 0 bases, with 7 bases separating them. Germline V gives CDR1 SGDLS, CDR2 YYNGEE. The CDR3 sequence is 15 residues long. This CDR3 reads CASSVDPVSYNEQFF. For the CDR3, the DNA is TGTGCCAGCAGCGTAGATCCGGTCTCCTACAATGAGCAGTTCTTC.

The rearrangement links TRBV10-3 to TRBJ1-2; 7 positions match TRBD1. The V and J ends lost 6 bases and 3 bases, in that order; junction bases with no gene match: 7. The germline gives CDR1 ENHRY, CDR2 SYGVKD. This CDR3 contains 14 residues. The DNA for the CDR3 is TGTGCCATCAGAAGGGACAGTTTGGACTATGGCTACACCTTC. Residues: CAIRRDSLDYGYTF.